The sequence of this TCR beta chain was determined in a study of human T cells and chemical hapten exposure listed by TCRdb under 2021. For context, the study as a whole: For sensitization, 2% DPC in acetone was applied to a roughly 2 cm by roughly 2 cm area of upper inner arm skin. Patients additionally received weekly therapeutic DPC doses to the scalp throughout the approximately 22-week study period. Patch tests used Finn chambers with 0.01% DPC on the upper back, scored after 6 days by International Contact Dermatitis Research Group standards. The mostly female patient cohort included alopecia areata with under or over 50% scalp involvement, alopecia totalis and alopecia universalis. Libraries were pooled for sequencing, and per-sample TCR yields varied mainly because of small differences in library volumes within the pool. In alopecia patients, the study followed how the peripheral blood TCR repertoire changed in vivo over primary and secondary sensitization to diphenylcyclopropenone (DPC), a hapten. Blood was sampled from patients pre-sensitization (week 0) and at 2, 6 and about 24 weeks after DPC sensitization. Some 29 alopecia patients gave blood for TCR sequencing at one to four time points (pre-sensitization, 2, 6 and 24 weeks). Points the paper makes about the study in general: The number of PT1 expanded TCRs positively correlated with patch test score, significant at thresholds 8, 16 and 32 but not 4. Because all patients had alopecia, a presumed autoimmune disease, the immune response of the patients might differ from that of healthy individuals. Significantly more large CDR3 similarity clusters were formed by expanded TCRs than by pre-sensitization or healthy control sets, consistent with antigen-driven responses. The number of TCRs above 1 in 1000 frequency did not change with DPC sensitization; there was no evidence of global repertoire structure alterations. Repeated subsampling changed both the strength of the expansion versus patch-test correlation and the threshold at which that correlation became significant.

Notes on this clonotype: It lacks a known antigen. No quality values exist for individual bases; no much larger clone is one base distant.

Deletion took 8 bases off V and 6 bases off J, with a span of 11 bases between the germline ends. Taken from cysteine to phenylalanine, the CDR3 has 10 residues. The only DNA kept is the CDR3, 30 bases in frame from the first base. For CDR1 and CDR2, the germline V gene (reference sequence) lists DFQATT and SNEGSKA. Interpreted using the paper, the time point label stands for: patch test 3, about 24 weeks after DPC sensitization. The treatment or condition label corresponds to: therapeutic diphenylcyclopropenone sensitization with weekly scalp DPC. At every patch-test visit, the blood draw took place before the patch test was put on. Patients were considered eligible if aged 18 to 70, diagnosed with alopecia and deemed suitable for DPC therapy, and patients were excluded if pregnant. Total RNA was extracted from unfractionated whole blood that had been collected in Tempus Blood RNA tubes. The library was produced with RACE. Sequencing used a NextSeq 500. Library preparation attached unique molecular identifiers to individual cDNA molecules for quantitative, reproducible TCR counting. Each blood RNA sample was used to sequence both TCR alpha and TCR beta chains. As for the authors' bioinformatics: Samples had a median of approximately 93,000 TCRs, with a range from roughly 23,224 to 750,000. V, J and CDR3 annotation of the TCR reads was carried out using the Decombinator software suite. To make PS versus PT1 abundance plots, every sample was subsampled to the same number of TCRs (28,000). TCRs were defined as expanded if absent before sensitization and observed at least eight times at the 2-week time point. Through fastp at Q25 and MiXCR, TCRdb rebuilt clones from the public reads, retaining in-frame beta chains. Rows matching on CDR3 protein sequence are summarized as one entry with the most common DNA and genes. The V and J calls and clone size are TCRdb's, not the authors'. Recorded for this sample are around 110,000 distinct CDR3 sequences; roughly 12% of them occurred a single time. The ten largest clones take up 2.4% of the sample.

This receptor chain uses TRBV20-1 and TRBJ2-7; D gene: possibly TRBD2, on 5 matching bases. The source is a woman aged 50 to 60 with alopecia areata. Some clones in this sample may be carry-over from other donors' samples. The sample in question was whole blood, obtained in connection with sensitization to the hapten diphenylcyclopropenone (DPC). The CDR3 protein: CSTGVVEQYF. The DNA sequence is TGCAGTACCGGGGTGGTCGAGCAGTACTTC.